The text below deals with one TCR beta chain. Its target is unknown. The PCR used 60 Vbeta and 13 Jbeta primers. Here immunoSEQ multiplex PCR was the method, and the copy in TCRdb shows in-frame clones only, minus some. The repertoire has around 200,000 clones, around 80% of them found once; the top ten carry roughly 16%. The data were obtained in a study of cytomegalovirus exposure and HLA in healthy donors. Whole-study results and caveats: Indistinguishability led to the exclusion of some V segments, TRBV6-2 and TRBV6-3 included. In a later analysis, a missense DCLRE1C variant was linked to TCR beta V- and J-gene trimming. Further analysis, carried out later, found HLA-associated TCR beta chains more clonally expanded than equally common other chains.

CDR1 SQVTM and CDR2 ANQGSEA come from the germline V gene. CDR3 length: 10 amino acids. The source of this sequence is a man in his forties in good health and CMV-seronegative. Sequencing input: PBMCs. This rearrangement joins TRBV29-1 to TRBJ1-1, with D uncertain. CDR3 nucleotide sequence: TGCACCGCCCGGGACACTGAAGCTTTCTTT. This gives the protein CTARDTEAFF.